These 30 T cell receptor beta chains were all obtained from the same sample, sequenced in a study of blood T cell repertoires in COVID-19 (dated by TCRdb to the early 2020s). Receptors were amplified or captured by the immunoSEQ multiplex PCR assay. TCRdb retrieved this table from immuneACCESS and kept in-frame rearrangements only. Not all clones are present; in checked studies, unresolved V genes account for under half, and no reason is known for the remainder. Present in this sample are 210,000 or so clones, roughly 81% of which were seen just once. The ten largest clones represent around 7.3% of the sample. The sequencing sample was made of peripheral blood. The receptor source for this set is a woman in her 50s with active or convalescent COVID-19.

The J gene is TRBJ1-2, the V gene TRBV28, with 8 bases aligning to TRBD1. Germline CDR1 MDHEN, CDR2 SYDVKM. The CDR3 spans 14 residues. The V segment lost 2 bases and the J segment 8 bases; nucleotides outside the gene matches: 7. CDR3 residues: CASSLTGGVVGYTF. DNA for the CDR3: TGTGCCAGCAGTTTAACAGGGGGTGTGGTAGGCTACACCTTC.

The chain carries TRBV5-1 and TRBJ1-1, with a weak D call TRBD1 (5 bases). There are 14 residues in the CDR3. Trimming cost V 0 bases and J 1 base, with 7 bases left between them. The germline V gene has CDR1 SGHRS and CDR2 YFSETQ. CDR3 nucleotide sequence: TGCGCCAGCAGCTTGGCTCAGGGGAACACTGAAGCTTTCTTT. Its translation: CASSLAQGNTEAFF.

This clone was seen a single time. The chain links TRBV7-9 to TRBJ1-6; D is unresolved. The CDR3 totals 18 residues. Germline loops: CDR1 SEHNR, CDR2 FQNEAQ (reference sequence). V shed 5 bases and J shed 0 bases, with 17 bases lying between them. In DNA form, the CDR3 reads TGTGCCAGCAGCCCAAACCTAGGCAGCAGCTCCTATAATTCACCCCTCCACTTT. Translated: CASSPNLGSSSYNSPLHF. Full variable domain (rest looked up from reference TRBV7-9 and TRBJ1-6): DTGVSQNPRHKITKRGQNVTFRCDPISEHNRLYWYRQTLGQGPEFLTYFQNEAQLEKSRLLSDRFSAERPKGSFSTLEIQRTEQGDSAMYLCASSPNLGSSSYNSPLHFGNGTRLTVT.

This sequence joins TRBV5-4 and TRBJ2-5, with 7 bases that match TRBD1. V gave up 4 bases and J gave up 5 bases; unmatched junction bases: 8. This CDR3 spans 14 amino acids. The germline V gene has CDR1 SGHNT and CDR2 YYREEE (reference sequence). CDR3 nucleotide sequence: TGTGCCAGCAGCACCGGGACAGTCGTGGAGACCCAGTACTTC. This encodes CASSTGTVVETQYF.

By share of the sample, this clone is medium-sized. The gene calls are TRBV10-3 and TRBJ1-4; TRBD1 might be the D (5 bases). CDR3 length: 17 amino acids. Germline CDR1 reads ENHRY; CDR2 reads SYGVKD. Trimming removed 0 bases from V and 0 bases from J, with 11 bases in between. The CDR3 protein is CAISESPGGATNEKLFF. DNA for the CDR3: TGTGCCATCAGTGAGTCTCCCGGAGGGGCAACTAATGAAAAACTGTTTTTT.

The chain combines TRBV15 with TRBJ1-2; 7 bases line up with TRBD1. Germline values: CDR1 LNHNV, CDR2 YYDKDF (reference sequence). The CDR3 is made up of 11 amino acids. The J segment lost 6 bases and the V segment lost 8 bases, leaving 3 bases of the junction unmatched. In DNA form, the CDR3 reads TGTGCCACCGCGACAGGGCATGGCTACACCTTC. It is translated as CATATGHGYTF.

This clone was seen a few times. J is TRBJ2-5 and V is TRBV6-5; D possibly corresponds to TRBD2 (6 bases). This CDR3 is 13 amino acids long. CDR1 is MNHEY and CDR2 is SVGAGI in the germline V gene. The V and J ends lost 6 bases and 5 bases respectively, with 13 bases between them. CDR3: CASRSGGRETQYF. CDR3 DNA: TGTGCCAGCAGGTCAGGAGGGCGGGAGACCCAGTACTTC.

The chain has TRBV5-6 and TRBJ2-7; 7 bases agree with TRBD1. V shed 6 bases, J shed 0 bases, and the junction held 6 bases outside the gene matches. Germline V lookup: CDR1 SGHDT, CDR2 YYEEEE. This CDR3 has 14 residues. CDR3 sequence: CASTDRPDSYEQYF. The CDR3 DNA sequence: TGTGCCAGCACGGACAGGCCAGACTCCTACGAGCAGTACTTC.

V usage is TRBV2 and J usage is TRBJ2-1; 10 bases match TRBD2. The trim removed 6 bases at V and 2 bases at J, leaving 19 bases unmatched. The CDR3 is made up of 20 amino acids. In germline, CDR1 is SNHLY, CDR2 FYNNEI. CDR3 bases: TGTGCCAGCAGGGAAAACCTAGCGGGAGTTCGTAGAGGGGCCTACAATGAGCAGTTCTTC. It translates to CASRENLAGVRRGAYNEQFF.

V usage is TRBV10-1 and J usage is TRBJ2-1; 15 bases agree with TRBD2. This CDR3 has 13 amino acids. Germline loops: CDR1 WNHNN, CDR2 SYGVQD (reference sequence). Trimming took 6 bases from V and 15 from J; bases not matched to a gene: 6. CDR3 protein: CASRGLAGGPVFF. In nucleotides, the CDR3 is TGCGCCAGCAGAGGACTAGCGGGGGGGCCCGTGTTCTTC.

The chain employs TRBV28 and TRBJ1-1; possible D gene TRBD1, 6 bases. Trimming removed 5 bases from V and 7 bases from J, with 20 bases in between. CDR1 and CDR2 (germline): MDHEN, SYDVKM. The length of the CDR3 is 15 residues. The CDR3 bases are TGTGCCAGCAGTCCACCCCACACAGGGTTCGGTGAAGCTTTCTTT. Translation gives CASSPPHTGFGEAFF.

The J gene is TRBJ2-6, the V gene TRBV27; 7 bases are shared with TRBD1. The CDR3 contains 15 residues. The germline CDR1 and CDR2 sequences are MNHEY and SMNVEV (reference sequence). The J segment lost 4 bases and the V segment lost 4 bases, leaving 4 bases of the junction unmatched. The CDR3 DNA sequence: TGTGCCAGCAGTTCAGACAGGGCCGGGGCCAACGTCCTGACTTTC. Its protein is CASSSDRAGANVLTF.

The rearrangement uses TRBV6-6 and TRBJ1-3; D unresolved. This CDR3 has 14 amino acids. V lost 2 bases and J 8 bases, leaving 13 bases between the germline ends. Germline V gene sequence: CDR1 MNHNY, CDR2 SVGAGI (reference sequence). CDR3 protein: CASSYAWQEDTIYF. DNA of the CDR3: TGTGCCAGCAGTTACGCTTGGCAGGAAGACACCATATATTTT.

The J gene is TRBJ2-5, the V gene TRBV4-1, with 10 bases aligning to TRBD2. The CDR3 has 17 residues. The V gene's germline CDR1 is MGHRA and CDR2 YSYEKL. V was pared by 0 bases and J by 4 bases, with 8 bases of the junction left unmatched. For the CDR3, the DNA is TGCGCCAGCAGCCAAGAGCTAGCGGGGGACCTCCGAGAGACCCAGTACTTC. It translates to CASSQELAGDLRETQYF.

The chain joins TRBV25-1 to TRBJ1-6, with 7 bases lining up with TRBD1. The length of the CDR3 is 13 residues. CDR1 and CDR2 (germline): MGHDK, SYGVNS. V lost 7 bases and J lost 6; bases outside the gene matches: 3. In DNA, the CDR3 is TGTGCCAGCACGGGACAGCTTAATTCACCCCTCCACTTT. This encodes CASTGQLNSPLHF.

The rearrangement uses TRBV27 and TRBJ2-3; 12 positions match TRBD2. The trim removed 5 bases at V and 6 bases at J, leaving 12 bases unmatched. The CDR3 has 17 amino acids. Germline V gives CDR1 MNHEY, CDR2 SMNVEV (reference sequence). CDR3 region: CASSRKTSGRPGDTQYF. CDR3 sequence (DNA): TGTGCCAGCAGTCGAAAGACTAGCGGGAGACCCGGGGATACGCAGTATTTT.

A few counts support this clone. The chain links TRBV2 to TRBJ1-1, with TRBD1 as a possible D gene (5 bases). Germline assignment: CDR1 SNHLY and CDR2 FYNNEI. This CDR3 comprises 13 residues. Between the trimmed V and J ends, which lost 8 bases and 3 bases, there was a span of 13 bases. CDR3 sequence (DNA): TGTGCCAGCGGCAGGGCGATGGACACTGAAGCTTTCTTT. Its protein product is CASGRAMDTEAFF. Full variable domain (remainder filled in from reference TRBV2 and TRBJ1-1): EPEVTQTPSHQVTQMGQEVILRCVPISNHLYFYWYRQILGQKVEFLVSFYNNEISEKSEIFDDQFSVERPDGSNFTLKIRSTKLEDSAMYFCASGRAMDTEAFFGQGTRLTVV.

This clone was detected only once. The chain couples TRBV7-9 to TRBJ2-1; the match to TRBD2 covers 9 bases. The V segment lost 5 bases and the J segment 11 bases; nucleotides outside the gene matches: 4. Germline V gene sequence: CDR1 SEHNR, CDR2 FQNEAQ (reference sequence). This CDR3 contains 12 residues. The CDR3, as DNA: TGTGCCAGCAGCCCTAGCGGGAATAAGCAGTTCTTC. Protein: CASSPSGNKQFF.

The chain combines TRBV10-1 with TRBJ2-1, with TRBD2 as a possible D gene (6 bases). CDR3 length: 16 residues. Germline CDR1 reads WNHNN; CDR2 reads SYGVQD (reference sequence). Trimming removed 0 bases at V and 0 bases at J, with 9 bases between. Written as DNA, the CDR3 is TGCGCCAGCAGTGAGTCGGCGGGACTCTCCTACAATGAGCAGTTCTTC. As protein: CASSESAGLSYNEQFF.

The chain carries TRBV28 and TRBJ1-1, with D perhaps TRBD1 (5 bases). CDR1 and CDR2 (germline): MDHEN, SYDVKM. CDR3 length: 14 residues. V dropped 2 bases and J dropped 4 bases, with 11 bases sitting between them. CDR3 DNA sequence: TGTGCCAGCAGTTTAATCGTGGGGGGCACTGAAGCTTTCTTT. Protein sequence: CASSLIVGGTEAFF.

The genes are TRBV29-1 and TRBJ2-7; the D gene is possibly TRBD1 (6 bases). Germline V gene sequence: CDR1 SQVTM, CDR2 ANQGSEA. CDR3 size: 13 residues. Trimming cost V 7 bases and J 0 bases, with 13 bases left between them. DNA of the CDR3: TGCAGCGCTCGAGGGGGTTCCTCCTACGAGCAGTACTTC. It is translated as CSARGGSSYEQYF.

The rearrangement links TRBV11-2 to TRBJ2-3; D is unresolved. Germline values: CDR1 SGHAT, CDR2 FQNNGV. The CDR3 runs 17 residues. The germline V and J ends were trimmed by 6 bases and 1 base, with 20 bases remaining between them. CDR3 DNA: TGTGCCAGCAGATCGCCACTAACTACCTCAGGCACAGATACGCAGTATTTT. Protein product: CASRSPLTTSGTDTQYF. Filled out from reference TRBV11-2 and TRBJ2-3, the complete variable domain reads EAGVAQSPRYKIIEKRQSVAFWCNPISGHATLYWYQQILGQGPKLLIQFQNNGVVDDSQLPKDRFSAERLKGVDSTLKIQPAKLEDSAVYLCASRSPLTTSGTDTQYFGPGTRLTVL.

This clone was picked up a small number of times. The CDR3 reads CSGSQGDYGYTF. DNA for the CDR3: TGCAGCGGATCCCAAGGGGACTATGGCTACACCTTC. The chain couples TRBV29-1 to TRBJ1-2, with a weak D call TRBD1 (5 bases). The germline V gene has CDR1 SQVTM and CDR2 ANQGSEA. There are 12 residues in the CDR3. Trimming took off 7 bases at V and 3 bases at J, with 12 bases between the two ends.

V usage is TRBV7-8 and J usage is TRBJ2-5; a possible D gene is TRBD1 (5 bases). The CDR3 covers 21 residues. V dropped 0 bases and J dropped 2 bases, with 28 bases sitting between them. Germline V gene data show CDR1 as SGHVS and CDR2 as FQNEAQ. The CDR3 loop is CASSLAYESELLKGLQETQYF. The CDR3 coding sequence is TGTGCCAGCAGCTTAGCATACGAATCGGAACTTCTAAAGGGGCTACAAGAGACCCAGTACTTC.

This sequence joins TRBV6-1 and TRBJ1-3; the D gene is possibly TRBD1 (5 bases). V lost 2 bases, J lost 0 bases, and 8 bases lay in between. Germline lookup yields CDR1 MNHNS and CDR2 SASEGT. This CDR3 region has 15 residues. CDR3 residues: CASSERGGSGNTIYF. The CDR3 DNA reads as TGTGCCAGCAGTGAAAGGGGCGGCTCTGGAAACACCATATATTTT.

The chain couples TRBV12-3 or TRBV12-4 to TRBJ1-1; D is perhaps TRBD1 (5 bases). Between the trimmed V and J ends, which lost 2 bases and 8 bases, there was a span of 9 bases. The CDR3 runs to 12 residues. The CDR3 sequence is CASSLRQPEAFF. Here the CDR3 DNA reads TGTGCCAGCAGTTTAAGACAGCCGGAAGCTTTCTTT.

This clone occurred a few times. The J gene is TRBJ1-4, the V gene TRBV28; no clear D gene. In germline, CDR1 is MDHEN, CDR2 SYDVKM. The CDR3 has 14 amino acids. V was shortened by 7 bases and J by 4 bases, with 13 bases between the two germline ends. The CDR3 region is CASKLGRYNEKLFF. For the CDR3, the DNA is TGTGCCAGCAAACTCGGGAGATATAATGAAAAACTGTTTTTT.

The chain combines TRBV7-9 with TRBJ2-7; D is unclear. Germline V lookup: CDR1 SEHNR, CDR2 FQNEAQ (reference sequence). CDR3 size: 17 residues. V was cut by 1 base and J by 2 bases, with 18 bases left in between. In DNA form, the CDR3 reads TGTGCCAGCAGCTTAGTATTTAACTTTCGTACCACCTACGAGCAGTACTTC. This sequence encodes CASSLVFNFRTTYEQYF.

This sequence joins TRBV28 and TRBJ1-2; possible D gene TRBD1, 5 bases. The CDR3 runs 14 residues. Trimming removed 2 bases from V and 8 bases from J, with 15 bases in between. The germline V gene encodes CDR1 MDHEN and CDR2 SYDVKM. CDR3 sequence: CASSLVTAGKGYTF. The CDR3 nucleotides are TGTGCCAGCAGTTTAGTCACGGCAGGGAAAGGCTACACCTTC.

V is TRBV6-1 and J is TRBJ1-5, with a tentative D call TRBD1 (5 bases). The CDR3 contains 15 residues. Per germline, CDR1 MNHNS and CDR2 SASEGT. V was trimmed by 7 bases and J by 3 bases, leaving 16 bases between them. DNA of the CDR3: TGTGCCAGCACCCCGGGGGTAGCAGACAATCAGCCCCAGCATTTT. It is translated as CASTPGVADNQPQHF.